A selection of T cell receptor beta chains follows, all from one sample in a study of cytotoxic CD8 clonotypes in ibrutinib-treated CLL. Libraries were prepared by immunoSEQ multiplex PCR; TCRdb keeps only in-frame clonotypes and omits some of them. Of over 40,000 clones listed, over 80% were seen once; the top ten hold just over 20%. The sample consisted of PBMCs, taken after 24 months of ibrutinib treatment. All receptors come from a human donor with chronic lymphocytic leukemia. Each CDR3 is given with its conserved first and last residue. D genes are given only for firm matches. A row's size may be missing; if present it is once, few, many or a size class.

d_call j_call v_call clone_size cdr3_nt cdr3_aa
NA TRBJ2-3 TRBV21-1 NA TGTGCCAGCAGGGGAGGGGCAGATACGCAGTATTTT CASRGGADTQYF
NA TRBJ1-2 TRBV28 NA TGTGCCAGCAGTTTATCAGGCCAGGGGTTCTATGGCTACACCTTC CASSLSGQGFYGYTF
NA TRBJ1-4 TRBV2 NA TGTGCCAGCAGTGGGACCGGGACTGTCAATGAAAAACTGTTTTTT CASSGTGTVNEKLFF
TRBD2 TRBJ2-7 TRBV28 NA TGTGCCAGCAGCTCCCTGGGACTAGCGGGAGGTGGCGAGCAGTACTTC CASSSLGLAGGGEQYF
TRBD1 TRBJ2-7 TRBV7-2 NA TGTGCCAGCAGCTTAAGACAGGGGGCAGCCTACGAGCAGTACTTC CASSLRQGAAYEQYF
TRBD1 TRBJ1-2 TRBV10-3 NA TGTGCCATCAGTCCCACAGGGGACTCCCTACTTAACTATGGCTACACCTTC CAISPTGDSLLNYGYTF
NA TRBJ2-5 TRBV5-1 NA TGCGCCAGCAGCTTGGAGGGGCCCGAGACCCAGTACTTC CASSLEGPETQYF
TRBD2 TRBJ2-3 TRBV4-1 NA TGCGCCAGCAGCCAAGGAGGGACTAGTTATTCAGATACGCAGTATTTT CASSQGGTSYSDTQYF
TRBD1 TRBJ2-1 TRBV28 few TGTGCCAGCAGCTCCTCCGGGACAGGGAAACAGTTCTTC CASSSSGTGKQFF
NA TRBJ2-3 TRBV10-1 NA TGCGCCAGCAGTGGGGCCGTCGACGCCAACACAGATACGCAGTATTTT CASSGAVDANTDTQYF
TRBD2 TRBJ2-7 TRBV30 few TGTGCCTGGAGCGCGAATCTAGCGGGAGGGTTCCACGAGCAGTACTTC CAWSANLAGGFHEQYF
TRBD2 TRBJ2-1 TRBV5-4 NA TGTGCCAGCAGCGGCATTAGCGACTGGGGACTAGCGGTCTCTGAGCAGTTCTTC CASSGISDWGLAVSEQFF
TRBD1 TRBJ2-1 TRBV7-2 NA TGTGCCAGCAGCTCCTGGACAGGGGTTAAGTTCTTC CASSSWTGVKFF
NA TRBJ1-5 TRBV7-8 NA TGTGCCAGCAGCTCCCGGGACAACAATCAGCCCCAGCATTTT CASSSRDNNQPQHF
TRBD1 TRBJ1-2 TRBV19 NA TGTGCCAGTAGTACACAGGGGGCGAACTATGGCTACACCTTC CASSTQGANYGYTF
NA TRBJ1-2 TRBV25-1 few TGTGCCAGTTCGGGACACAACTATGGCTACACCTTC CASSGHNYGYTF
NA TRBJ2-3 TRBV30 NA TGTGCCTGGAGTGTACGGGGAGATACGCAGTATTTT CAWSVRGDTQYF
NA TRBJ1-2 TRBV5-8 NA TGTGCCAGCAGCTTGGATGGCCAGGGCGACTATGGCTACACCTTC CASSLDGQGDYGYTF
NA TRBJ1-1 TRBV6-6 NA TGTGCCAGCAGTTACTCGCCGCAACTCATGAACACTGAAGCTTTCTTT CASSYSPQLMNTEAFF
TRBD1 TRBJ1-5 TRBV28 NA TGTGCCAGCAGTCTATTCCGGGACAGGGTCAATCAGCCCCAGCATTTT CASSLFRDRVNQPQHF
NA TRBJ2-5 TRBV18 NA TGTGCCAGCTCACCACGGAACAGACAAGAGACCCAGTACTTC CASSPRNRQETQYF
TRBD1 TRBJ2-7 TRBV18 NA TGTGCCAGCTCACCAACACAGGGGGCGGGTTACGAGCAGTACTTC CASSPTQGAGYEQYF
TRBD1 TRBJ1-1 TRBV7-9 NA TGTGCCAGCAGCTTCGGAGGGGACAGTGAAGCTTTCTTT CASSFGGDSEAFF
NA TRBJ2-3 TRBV11-2 NA TGTGCCAGCACCCGAGCCCTCGGGCAACGCACAGATACGCAGTATTTT CASTRALGQRTDTQYF
NA TRBJ1-2 TRBV6-1 NA TGTGCCAGCAGTGAAGCACCGTCGGGGCGCGGCTATGGCTACACCTTC CASSEAPSGRGYGYTF
NA TRBJ1-5 TRBV11-3 NA TGTGCCAGCAGCCGTCCGGGGGGCAATCAGCCCCAGCATTTT CASSRPGGNQPQHF
NA TRBJ1-5 TRBV14 few TGTGCCAGCAGCCTGAAAAGATGGGGGGCGATTGGCAATCAGCCCCAGCATTTT CASSLKRWGAIGNQPQHF
TRBD2 TRBJ2-7 TRBV5-1 NA TGCGCCAGCAGCGCGGGACTAGCGGGAAACGAGCAGTACTTC CASSAGLAGNEQYF
TRBD1 TRBJ2-3 TRBV5-6 few TGTGCCAGCAGCTCATACCCCCACTGGACAGGAAGGAAAACAGATACGCAGTATTTT CASSSYPHWTGRKTDTQYF
NA TRBJ2-3 TRBV28 NA TGTGCCAGCAGTTGGCAGGGCCGCACAGATACGCAGTATTTT CASSWQGRTDTQYF
TRBD2 TRBJ2-7 TRBV14 NA TGTGCCAGCAGCCAAGATATTTCGGGGGGCGAGCAGTACTTC CASSQDISGGEQYF
NA TRBJ2-3 TRBV11-2 NA TGTGCCAGCAGCAACGGAGGTAGCACAGATACGCAGTATTTT CASSNGGSTDTQYF
NA TRBJ2-1 TRBV5-1 NA TGCGCCAGCAGCTTTTCCGGGATCTACAATGAGCAGTTCTTC CASSFSGIYNEQFF
NA TRBJ2-4 TRBV7-9 NA TGTGCCAGCAGCCTCCTTCTAGGGGGGAACATTCAGTACTTC CASSLLLGGNIQYF
NA TRBJ2-5 TRBV7-7 NA TGTGCCAGCAGCTTGGGGGCGGGGGAGACCCAGTACTTC CASSLGAGETQYF
NA TRBJ2-2 TRBV2 NA TGTGCCAGCAGGGTGTCCGGGGAGCTGTTTTTT CASRVSGELFF
NA TRBJ1-2 TRBV6-5 NA TGTGCCAGCAGTCAGGGGACCTGGAGCTATGGCTACACCTTC CASSQGTWSYGYTF
NA TRBJ2-2 TRBV28 NA TGTGCCAGCTTCCCGGGTGGCTCCACCGGGGAGCTGTTTTTT CASFPGGSTGELFF
TRBD1 TRBJ2-1 TRBV29-1 once TGCAGCGTTGCCCGGGACAGGGAATACAATGAGCAGTTCTTC CSVARDREYNEQFF
NA TRBJ2-4 TRBV7-8 NA TGTGCCAGCAGCCCCGAAGGGTGGTACATTCAGTACTTC CASSPEGWYIQYF
TRBD2 TRBJ2-1 TRBV6-6 NA TGTGCCAGCAATGGACTAGCGGGAGTTCCGTTGAATGAGCAGTTCTTC CASNGLAGVPLNEQFF
TRBD1 TRBJ2-2 TRBV7-2 few TGTGCCAGCAGGGGGGACAGCTCCACCGGGGAGCTGTTTTTT CASRGDSSTGELFF